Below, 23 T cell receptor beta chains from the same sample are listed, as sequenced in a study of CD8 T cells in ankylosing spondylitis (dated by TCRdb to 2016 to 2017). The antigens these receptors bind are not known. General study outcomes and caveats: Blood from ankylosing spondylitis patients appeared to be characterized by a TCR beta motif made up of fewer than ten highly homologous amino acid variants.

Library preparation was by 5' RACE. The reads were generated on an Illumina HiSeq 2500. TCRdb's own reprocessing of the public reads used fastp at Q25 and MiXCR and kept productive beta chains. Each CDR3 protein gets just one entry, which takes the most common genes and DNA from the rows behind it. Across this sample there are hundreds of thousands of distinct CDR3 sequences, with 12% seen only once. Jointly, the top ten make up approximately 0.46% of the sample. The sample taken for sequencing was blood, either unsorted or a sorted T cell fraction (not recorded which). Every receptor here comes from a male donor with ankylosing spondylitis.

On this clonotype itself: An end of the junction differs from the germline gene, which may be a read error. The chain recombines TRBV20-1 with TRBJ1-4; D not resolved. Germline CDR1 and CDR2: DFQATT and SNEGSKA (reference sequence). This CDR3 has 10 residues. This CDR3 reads CSARGAMVLF. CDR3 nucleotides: TGCAGTGCTAGAGGGGCAATGGTTCTTTTT.

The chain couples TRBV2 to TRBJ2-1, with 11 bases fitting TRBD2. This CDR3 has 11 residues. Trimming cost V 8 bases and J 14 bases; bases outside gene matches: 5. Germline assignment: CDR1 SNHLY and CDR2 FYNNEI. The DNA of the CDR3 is TGTGCCAGCCAGACTAGCGGGATCGAGTTCTTC. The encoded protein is CASQTSGIEFF.

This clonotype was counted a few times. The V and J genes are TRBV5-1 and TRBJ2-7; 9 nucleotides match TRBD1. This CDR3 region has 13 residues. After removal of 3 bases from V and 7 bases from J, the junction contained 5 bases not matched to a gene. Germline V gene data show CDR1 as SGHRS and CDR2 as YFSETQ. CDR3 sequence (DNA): TGCGCCAGCAGCTCGGGACAGGGTGTTGAGCAGTACTTC. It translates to CASSSGQGVEQYF.

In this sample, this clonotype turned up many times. The CDR3 loop reads CSVVSGRNYGYTF. CDR3 nucleotide sequence: TGCAGCGTTGTAAGCGGACGGAACTATGGCTACACCTTC. The genes are TRBV29-1 and TRBJ1-2, with unresolved D. The CDR3 totals 13 residues. The germline gives CDR1 SQVTM, CDR2 ANQGSEA. Trimming removed 4 bases from V and 2 bases from J, with 11 bases in between.

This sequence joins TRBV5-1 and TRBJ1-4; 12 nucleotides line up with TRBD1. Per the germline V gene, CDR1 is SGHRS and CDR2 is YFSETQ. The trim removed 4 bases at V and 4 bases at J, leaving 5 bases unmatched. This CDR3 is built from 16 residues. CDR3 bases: TGCGCCAGCAGCATGGGACAGGGGGCTTATAATGAAAAACTGTTTTTT. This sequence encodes CASSMGQGAYNEKLFF.

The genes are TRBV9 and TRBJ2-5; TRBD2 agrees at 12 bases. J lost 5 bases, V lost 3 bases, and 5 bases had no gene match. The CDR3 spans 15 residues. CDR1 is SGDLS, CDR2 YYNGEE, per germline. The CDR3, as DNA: TGTGCCAGCAGCGCCGGACTAGCGGGGTATGAGACCCAGTACTTC. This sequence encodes CASSAGLAGYETQYF.

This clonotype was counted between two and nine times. The CDR3 DNA reads as TGCAGCGTTGACGCCCGGAACTATGGCTACACCTTC. Encoded protein: CSVDARNYGYTF. The rearrangement joins TRBV29-1 to TRBJ1-2, with D unresolved. The germline V and J ends were trimmed by 3 bases and 2 bases, with 7 bases remaining between them. The V gene's germline CDR1 is SQVTM and CDR2 ANQGSEA. This CDR3 is built from 12 residues.

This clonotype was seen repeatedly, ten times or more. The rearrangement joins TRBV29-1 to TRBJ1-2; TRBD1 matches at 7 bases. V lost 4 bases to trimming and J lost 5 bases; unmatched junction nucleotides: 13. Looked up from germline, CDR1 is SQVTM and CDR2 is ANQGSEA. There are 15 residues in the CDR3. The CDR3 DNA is TGCAGCGTTGGCCGGGACAGATACTCCTCATATGGCTACACCTTC. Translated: CSVGRDRYSSYGYTF.

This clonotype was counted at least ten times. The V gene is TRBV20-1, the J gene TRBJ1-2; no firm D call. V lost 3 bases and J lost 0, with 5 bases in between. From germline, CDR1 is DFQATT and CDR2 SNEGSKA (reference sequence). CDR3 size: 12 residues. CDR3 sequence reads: CSASNANYGYTF. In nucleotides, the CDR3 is TGCAGTGCTAGCAACGCTAACTATGGCTACACCTTC.

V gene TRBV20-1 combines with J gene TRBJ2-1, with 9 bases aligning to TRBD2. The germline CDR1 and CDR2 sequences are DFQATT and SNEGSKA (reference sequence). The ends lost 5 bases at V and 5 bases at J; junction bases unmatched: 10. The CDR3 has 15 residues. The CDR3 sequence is CSAPHPSGADNEQFF. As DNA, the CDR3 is TGCAGTGCTCCACACCCTAGCGGGGCCGACAATGAGCAGTTCTTC.

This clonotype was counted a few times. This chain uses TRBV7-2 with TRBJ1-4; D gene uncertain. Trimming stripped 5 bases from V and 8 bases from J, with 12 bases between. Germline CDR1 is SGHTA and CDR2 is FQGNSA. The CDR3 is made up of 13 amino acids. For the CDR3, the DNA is TGTGCCAGCAGCCTACGTTCAGACGAAAAACTGTTTTTT. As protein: CASSLRSDEKLFF. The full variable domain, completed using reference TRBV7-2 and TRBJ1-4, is GAGVSQSPSNKVTEKGKDVELRCDPISGHTALYWYRQSLGQGLEFLIYFQGNSAPDKSGLPSDRFSAERTGGSVSTLTIQRTQQEDSAVYLCASSLRSDEKLFFGSGTQLSVL.

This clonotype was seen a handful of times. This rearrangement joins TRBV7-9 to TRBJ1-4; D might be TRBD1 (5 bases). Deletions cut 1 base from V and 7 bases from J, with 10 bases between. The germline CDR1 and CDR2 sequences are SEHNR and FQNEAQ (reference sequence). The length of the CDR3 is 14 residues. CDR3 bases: TGTGCCAGCAGCTTAGGACAGAACCTTGAAAAACTGTTTTTT. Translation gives CASSLGQNLEKLFF.

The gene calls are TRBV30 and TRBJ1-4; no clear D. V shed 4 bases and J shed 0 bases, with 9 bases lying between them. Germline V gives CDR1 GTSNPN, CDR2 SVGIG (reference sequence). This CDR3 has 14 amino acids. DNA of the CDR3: TGTGCCTGGACAGGAGACTCAACTAATGAAAAACTGTTTTTT. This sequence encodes CAWTGDSTNEKLFF.

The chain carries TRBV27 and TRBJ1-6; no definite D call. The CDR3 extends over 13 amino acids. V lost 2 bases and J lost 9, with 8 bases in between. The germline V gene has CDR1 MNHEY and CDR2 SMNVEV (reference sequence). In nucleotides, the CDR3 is TGTGCCAGCAGTTTACAGGAAAGTTCACCCCTCCACTTT. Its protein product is CASSLQESSPLHF.

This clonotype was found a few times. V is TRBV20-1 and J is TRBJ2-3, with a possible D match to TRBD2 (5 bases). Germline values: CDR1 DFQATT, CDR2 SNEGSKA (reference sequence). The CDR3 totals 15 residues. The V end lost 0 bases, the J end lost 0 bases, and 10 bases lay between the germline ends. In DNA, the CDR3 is TGCAGTGCTAGAGATCCCTGGACTAGCACAGATACGCAGTATTTT. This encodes CSARDPWTSTDTQYF.

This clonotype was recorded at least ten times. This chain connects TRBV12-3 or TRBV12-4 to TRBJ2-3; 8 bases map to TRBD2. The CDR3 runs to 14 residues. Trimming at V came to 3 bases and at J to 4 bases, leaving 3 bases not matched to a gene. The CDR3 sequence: CASSLGLEADTQYF. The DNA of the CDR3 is TGTGCCAGCAGTTTGGGACTAGAGGCAGATACGCAGTATTTT.

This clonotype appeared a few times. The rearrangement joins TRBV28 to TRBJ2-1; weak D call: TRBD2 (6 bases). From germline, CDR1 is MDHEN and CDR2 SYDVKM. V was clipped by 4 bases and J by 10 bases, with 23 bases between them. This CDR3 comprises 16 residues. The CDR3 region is CASSSRPGLPLREQFF. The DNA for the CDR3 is TGTGCCAGCAGTTCGAGACCGGGACTGCCCCTTAGAGAGCAGTTCTTC.

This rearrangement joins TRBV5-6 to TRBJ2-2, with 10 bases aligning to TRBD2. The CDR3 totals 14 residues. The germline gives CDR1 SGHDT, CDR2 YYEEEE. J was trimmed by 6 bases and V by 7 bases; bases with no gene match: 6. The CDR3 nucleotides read TGTGCCAGCGGCAGCGGGGGGGCACCCGGGGAGCTGTTTTTT. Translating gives CASGSGGAPGELFF.

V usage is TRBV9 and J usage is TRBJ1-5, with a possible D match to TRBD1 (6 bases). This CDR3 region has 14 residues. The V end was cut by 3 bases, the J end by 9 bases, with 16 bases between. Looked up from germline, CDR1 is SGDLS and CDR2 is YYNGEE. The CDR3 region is CASSAAGQLMPQHF. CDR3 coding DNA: TGTGCCAGCAGCGCCGCCGGACAGTTGATGCCCCAGCATTTT.

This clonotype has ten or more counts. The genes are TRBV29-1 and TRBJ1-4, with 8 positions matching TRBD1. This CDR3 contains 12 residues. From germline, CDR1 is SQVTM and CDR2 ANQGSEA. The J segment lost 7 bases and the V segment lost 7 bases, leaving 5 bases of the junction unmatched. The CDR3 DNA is TGCAGCGCAGGGGGCGCGGGTGAAAAACTGTTTTTT. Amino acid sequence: CSAGGAGEKLFF.

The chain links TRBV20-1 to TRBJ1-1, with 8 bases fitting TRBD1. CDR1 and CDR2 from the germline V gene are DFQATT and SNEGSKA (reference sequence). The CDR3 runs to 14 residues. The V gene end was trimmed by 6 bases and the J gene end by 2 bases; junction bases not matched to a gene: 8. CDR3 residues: CSAAQGAPNTEAFF. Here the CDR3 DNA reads TGCAGTGCAGCTCAGGGGGCCCCAAACACTGAAGCTTTCTTT.

The CDR3 region has the DNA TGCGCCAGCAGTGAGTGGACTAGCGTTAATGAGCAGTTCTTC. Protein: CASSEWTSVNEQFF. This chain links TRBV5-1 with TRBJ2-1, with TRBD2 matching 9 bases. Germline-derived CDR1 and CDR2 are SGHRS and YFSETQ. Unmatched junction bases numbered 7, after V lost 5 bases and J lost 7 bases. This CDR3 has 14 amino acids.

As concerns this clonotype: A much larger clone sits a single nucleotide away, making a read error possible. As DNA, the CDR3 is TGCAGTGCTCCGCAACGAACTAGGAAGACCCAGTACTTC. Translating gives CSAPQRTRKTQYF. V usage is TRBV20-1 and J usage is TRBJ2-5; tentative D call: TRBD2 (5 bases). V was pared by 5 bases and J by 6 bases, with 16 bases between. This CDR3 has 13 residues. Per germline, CDR1 DFQATT and CDR2 SNEGSKA (reference sequence).